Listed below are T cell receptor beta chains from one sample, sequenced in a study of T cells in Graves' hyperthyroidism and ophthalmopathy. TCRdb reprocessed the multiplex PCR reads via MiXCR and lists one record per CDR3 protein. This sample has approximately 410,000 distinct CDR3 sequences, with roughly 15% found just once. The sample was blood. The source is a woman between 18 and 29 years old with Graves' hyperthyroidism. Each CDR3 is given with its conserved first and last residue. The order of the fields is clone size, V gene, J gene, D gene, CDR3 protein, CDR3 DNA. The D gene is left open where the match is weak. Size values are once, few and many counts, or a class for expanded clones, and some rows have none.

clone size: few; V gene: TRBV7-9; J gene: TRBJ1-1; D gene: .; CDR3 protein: CASSSDGGTTEAFF; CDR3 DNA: TGTGCCAGCAGCTCGGACGGGGGGACCACTGAAGCTTTCTTT
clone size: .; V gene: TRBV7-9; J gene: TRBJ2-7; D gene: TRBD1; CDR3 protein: CACSLTRDSFYEQYF; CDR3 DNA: TGTGCCTGCAGCTTAACCCGGGACAGTTTTTACGAGCAGTACTTC
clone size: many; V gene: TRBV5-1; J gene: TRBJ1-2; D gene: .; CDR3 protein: CASSRIGQKDYGYTF; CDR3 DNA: TGCGCCAGCAGCAGGATCGGACAGAAGGACTATGGCTACACCTTC
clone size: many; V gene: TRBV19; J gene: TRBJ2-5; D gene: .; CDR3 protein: CASSMRGQETQYF; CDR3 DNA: TGTGCCAGTAGTATGCGAGGCCAAGAGACCCAGTACTTC
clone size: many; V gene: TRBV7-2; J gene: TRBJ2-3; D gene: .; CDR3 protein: CASSLGGMGADTQYF; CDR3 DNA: TGTGCCAGCAGCTTAGGCGGGATGGGGGCAGATACGCAGTATTTT
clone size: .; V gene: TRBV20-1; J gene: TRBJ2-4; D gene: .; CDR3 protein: CSAGPLVGNIQYF; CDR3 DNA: TGCAGTGCTGGGCCGCTTGTTGGAAACATTCAGTACTTC
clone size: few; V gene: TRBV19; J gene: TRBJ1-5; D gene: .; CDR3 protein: CASLDRGDLSSNQPQHF; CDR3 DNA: TGTGCCAGTTTAGATAGGGGAGACCTATCTAGCAATCAGCCCCAGCATTTT
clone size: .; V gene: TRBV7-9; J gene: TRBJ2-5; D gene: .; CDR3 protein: CASSLFSGETQYF; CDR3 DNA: TGTGCCAGCAGCTTATTTTCGGGGGAGACCCAGTACTTC
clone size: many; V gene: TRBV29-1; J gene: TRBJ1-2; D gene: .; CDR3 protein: CSVQGVGGYTF; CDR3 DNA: TGCAGCGTTCAGGGTGTAGGCGGCTACACCTTC
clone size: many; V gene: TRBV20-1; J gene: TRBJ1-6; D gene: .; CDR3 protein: CSAREENSPLHF; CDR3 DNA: TGCAGTGCTAGAGAGGAGAATTCACCCCTCCACTTT
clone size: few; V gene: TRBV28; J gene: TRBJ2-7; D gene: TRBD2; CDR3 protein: CASSRGTSGTYERYF; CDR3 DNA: TGTGCCAGCAGTAGAGGGACTAGCGGGACCTACGAGCGGTACTTC
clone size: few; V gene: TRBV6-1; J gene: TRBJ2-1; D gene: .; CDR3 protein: CASRGVVSYNEQFF; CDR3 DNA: TGTGCCAGCAGGGGGGTGGTGAGCTACAATGAGCAGTTCTTC
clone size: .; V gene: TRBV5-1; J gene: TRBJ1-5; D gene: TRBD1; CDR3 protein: CASSRTGAGAPQHF; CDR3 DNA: TGCGCCAGCAGCAGGACAGGGGCAGGAGCGCCCCAGCATTTT
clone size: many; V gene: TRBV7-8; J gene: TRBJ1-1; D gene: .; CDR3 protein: CASRPTPKPNTEAFF; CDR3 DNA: TGTGCCAGCAGACCAACCCCGAAGCCGAACACTGAAGCTTTCTTT
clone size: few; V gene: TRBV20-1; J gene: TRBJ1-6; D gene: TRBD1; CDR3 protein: CSAREDRGVSPLHF; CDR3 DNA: TGCAGTGCTAGAGAGGACAGGGGCGTTTCACCCCTCCACTTT
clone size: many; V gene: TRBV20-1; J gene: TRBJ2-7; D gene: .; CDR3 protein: CSAIRPRGSYEQYF; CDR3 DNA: TGCAGTGCTATAAGACCCCGGGGCTCCTACGAGCAGTACTTC
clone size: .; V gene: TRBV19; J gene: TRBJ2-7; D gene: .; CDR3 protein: CASSPSARGRNEQYF; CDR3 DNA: TGTGCCAGTAGTCCGTCGGCGCGGGGGCGAAACGAGCAGTACTTC
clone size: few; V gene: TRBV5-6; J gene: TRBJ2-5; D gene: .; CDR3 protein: CASSFQMQGQETQYF; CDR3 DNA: TGTGCCAGCAGCTTCCAAATGCAGGGGCAAGAGACCCAGTACTTC
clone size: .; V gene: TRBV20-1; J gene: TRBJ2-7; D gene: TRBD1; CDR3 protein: CSAGRDRSSYEQYF; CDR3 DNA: TGCAGTGCTGGCCGGGACAGGAGCTCCTACGAGCAGTACTTC
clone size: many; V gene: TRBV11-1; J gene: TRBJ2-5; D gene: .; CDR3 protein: CASSSKDSGQETQYF; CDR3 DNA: TGTGCCAGCAGCTCAAAGGATTCAGGCCAAGAGACCCAGTACTTC
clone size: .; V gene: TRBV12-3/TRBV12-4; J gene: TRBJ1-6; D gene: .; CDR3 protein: CASSWVLPHNSPLHF; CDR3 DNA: TGTGCCAGCAGTTGGGTCCTTCCCCATAATTCACCCCTCCACTTT
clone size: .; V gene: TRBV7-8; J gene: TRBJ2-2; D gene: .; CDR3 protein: CASSLEVRGDPRGTGELFF; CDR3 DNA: TGTGCCAGCAGCTTAGAGGTCAGGGGCGACCCTCGAGGCACCGGGGAGCTGTTTTTT
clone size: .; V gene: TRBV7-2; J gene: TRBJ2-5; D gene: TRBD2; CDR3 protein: CASRPLLTSGIVRWKETQYF; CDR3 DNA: TGTGCCAGCAGACCTCTGCTGACTAGCGGGATCGTTAGGTGGAAAGAGACCCAGTACTTC
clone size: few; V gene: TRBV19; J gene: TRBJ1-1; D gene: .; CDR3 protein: CASHSPGITEAFF; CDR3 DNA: TGTGCCAGCCACTCTCCAGGGATTACTGAAGCTTTCTTT